This TCR beta chain was observed in a study of T-cell memory formation after mild COVID-19. For the study at large: The study found TCR clusters largely donor specific.

5'RACE with constant-segment primers yielded barcoded, UMI-tagged TCR alpha and TCR beta cDNA libraries. TCRdb reanalysed the 5' RACE reads using MiXCR and keeps one entry per CDR3 protein. The table shows fewer than 700,000 distinct CDR3 sequences, with under 20% occurring only once. This clonotype was counted a few times. Its antigen is as yet unknown. Findings and caveats of the study: CD4+ contracting clones were found mainly in CM and EM, and CD8+ ones in EMRA.

The source material was PBMCs or a T cell subset sorted from them (not recorded which). The receptor's source is an adult woman who had mild COVID-19 (a few samples of this study predate the infection). Cell type and time point are not known.

The CDR3 sequence: CASSQDQVGYTF. The CDR3 nucleotides are TGTGCCAGCAGCCAAGATCAAGTTGGCTACACCTTC. This chain joins TRBV14 and TRBJ1-2, with D unclear. Deletions cut 0 bases from V and 7 bases from J, with 6 bases between. The CDR3 loop spans 12 amino acids. Germline CDR1 and CDR2: SGHDN and FVKESK.